This TCR beta chain was documented in a study of shared clonotypes between healthy human individuals. Naive CD4+ cells were CD45RA-selected; the remaining cells were memory. Points on this clone: Its antigen is as yet unknown.

Study-wide results and caveats: What rarefaction showed was incomplete sorted-subset sequencing despite large depth. The researchers took only blood, and tissue repertoires probably look different. Non-shared clonotypes were found to have lower generation probabilities than the clonotypes that were shared by all four of the sorted-subset donors.

Data came from immunoSEQ multiplex PCR; TCRdb stores just in-frame clones and leaves some out. The sample consists of around 1.1 million clones, roughly 77% of them appearing once. This CDR3 has 18 residues. CDR1 is LGHNA, CDR2 YNFKEQ, per germline. V trimming: 1 base; J trimming: 5 bases; junction bases outside the gene matches: 11. This sequence was found in a man between 18 and 35 years old in good health. Some clones in this sample may be carry-over from other donors' samples. The sequenced material came from memory CD4+ T cells from PBMCs. The sample's subset: CD45RA-negative fraction. V and J are TRBV4-2 and TRBJ2-2; 9 nucleotides match TRBD2. This CDR3 reads CASSQGIGTSGPTGELFF. For the CDR3, the DNA is TGTGCCAGCAGCCAAGGAATTGGTACTAGCGGGCCGACCGGGGAGCTGTTTTTT.